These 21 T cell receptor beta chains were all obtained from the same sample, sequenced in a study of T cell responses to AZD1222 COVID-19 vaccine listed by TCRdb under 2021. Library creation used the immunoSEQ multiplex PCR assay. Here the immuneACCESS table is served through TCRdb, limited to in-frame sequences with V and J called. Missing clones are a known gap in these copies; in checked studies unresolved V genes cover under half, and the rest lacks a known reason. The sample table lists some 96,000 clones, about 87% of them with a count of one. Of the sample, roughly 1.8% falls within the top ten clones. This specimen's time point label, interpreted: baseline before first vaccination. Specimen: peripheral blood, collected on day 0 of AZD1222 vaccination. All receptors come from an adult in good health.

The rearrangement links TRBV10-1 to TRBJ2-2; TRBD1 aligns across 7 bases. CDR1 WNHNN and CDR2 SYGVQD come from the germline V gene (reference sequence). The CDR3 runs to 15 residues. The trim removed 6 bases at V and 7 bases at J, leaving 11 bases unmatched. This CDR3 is CASSERQGGFGELFF. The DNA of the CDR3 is TGCGCCAGCAGCGAGAGACAGGGTGGTTTCGGGGAGCTGTTTTTT.

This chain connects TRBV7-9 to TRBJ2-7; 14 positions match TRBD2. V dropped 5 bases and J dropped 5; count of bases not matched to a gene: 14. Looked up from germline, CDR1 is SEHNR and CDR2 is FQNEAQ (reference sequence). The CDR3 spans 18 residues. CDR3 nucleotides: TGTGCCAGCAGCACAACCCCGGGACTAGCGGGAGAAAAGGACGAGCAGTACTTC. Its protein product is CASSTTPGLAGEKDEQYF.

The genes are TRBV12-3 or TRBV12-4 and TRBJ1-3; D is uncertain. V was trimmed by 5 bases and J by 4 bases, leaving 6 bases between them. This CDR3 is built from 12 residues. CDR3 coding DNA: TGTGCCAGCAGTCCCTCCGGAAACACCATATATTTT. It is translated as CASSPSGNTIYF.

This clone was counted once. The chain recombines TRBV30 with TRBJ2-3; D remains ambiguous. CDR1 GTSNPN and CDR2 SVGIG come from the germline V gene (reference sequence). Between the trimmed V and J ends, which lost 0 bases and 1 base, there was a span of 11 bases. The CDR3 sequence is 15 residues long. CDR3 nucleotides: TGTGCCTGGAGTGTACTGGCTTCCGGCACAGATACGCAGTATTTT. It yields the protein CAWSVLASGTDTQYF. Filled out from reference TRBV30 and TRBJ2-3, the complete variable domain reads SQTIHQWPATLVQPVGSPLSLECTVEGTSNPNLYWYRQAAGRGLQLLFYSVGIGQISSEVPQNLSASRPQDRQFILSSKKLLLSDSGFYLCAWSVLASGTDTQYFGPGTRLTVL.

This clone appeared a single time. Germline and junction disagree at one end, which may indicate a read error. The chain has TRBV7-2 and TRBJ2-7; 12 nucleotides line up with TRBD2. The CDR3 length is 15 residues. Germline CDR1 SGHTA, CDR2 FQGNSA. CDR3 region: CASSLAGGYSYEQYF. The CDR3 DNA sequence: TGTGCCAGCAGCCTAGCGGGGGGGTACTCCTACGAGCAGTACTTC.

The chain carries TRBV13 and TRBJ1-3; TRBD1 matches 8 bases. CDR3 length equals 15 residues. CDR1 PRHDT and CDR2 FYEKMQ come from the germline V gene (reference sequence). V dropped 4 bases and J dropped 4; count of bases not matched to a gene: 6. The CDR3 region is CASSSTGGTGNTIYF. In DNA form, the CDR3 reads TGTGCCAGCAGCTCCACAGGGGGGACCGGAAACACCATATATTTT.

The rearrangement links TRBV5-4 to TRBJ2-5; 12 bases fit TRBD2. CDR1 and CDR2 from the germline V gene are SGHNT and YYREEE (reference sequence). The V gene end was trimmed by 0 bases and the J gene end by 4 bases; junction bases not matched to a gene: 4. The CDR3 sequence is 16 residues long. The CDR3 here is CASSLALAGGGETQYF. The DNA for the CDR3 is TGTGCCAGCAGCTTGGCGCTAGCGGGAGGGGGAGAGACCCAGTACTTC.

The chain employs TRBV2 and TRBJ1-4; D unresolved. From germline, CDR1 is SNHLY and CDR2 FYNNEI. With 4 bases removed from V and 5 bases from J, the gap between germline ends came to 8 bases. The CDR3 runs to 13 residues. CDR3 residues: CASSGQPNEKLFF. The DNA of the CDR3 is TGTGCCAGCAGTGGGCAGCCAAATGAAAAACTGTTTTTT.

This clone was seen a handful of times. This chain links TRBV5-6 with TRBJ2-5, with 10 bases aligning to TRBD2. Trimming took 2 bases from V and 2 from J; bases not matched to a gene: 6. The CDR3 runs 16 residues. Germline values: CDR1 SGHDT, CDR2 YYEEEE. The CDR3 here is CASSLGGLAVQETQYF. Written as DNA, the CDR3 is TGTGCCAGCAGCTTAGGTGGACTAGCGGTACAAGAGACCCAGTACTTC.

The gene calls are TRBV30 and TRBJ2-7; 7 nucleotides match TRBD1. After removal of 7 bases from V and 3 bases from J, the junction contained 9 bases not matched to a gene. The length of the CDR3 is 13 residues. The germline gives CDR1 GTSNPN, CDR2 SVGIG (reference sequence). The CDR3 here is CASKDRRVYEQYF. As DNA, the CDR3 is TGTGCCTCGAAGGACAGGCGGGTCTACGAGCAGTACTTC.

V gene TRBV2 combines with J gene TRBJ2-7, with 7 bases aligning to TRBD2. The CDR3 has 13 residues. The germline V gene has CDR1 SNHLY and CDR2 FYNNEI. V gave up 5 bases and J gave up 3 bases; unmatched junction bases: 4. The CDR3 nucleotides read TGTGCCAGCAGTTTGCGGGAGAACTACGAGCAGTACTTC. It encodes CASSLRENYEQYF.

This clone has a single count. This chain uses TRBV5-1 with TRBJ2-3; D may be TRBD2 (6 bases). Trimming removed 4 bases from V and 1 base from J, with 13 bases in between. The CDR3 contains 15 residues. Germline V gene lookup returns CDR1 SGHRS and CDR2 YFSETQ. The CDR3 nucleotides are TGCGCCAGCAGCCCGCCGGGGGAGGGCACAGATACGCAGTATTTT. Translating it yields CASSPPGEGTDTQYF.

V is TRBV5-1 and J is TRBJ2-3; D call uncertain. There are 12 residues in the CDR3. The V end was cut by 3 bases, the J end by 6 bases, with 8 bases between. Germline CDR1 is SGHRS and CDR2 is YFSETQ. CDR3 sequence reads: CASSSLTDTQYF. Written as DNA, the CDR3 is TGCGCCAGCAGCTCTCTTACCGATACGCAGTATTTT.

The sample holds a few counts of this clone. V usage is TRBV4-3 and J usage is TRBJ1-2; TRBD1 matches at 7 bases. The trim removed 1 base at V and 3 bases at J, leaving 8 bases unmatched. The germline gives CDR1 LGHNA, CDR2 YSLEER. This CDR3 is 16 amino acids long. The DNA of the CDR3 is TGCGCCAGCAGCCAAGCCGGACAGGAGTTATACTATGGCTACACCTTC. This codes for CASSQAGQELYYGYTF.

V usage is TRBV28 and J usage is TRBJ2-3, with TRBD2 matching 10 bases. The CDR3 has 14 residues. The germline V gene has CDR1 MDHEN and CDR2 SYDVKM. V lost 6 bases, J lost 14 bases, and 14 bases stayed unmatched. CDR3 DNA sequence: TGTGCCAGCAGCCCTCGGAGCGGGAGGGTACCAATGTATTTT. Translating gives CASSPRSGRVPMYF.

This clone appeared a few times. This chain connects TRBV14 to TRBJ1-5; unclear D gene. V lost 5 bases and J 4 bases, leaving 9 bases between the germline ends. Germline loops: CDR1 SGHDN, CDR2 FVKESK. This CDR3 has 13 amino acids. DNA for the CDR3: TGTGCCAGCAGCGAGGGAGGGAATCAGCCCCAGCATTTT. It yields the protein CASSEGGNQPQHF.

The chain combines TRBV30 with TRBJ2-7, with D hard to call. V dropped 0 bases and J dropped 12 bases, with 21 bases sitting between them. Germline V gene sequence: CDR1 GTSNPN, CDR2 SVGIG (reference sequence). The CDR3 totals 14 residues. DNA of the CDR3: TGTGCCTGGAGTGTACCTCAAATCCCTAGGGTGCGGTACTTC. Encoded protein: CAWSVPQIPRVRYF.

CDR3 in amino acids: CASSGPGLAGGHSETQYF. CDR3 bases: TGTGCCAGCAGTGGCCCGGGACTAGCGGGCGGGCATTCAGAGACCCAGTACTTC. This chain joins TRBV28 and TRBJ2-5, with 12 bases aligning to TRBD2. The CDR3 sequence is 18 residues long. Trimming took 5 bases from V and 4 from J; bases not matched to a gene: 14. Germline lookup yields CDR1 MDHEN and CDR2 SYDVKM.

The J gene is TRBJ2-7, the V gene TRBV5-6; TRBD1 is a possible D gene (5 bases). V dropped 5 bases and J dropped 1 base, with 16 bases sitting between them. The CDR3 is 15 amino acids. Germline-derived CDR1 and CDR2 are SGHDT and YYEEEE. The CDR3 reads CASSYDQGWSYEQYF. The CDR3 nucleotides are TGTGCCAGCAGTTACGATCAGGGATGGTCCTACGAGCAGTACTTC.

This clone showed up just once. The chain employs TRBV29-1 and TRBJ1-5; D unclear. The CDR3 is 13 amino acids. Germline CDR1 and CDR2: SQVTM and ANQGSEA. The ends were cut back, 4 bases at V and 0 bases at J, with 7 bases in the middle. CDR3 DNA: TGCAGCGTTGCTGGGAATAGCAATCAGCCCCAGCATTTT. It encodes CSVAGNSNQPQHF.

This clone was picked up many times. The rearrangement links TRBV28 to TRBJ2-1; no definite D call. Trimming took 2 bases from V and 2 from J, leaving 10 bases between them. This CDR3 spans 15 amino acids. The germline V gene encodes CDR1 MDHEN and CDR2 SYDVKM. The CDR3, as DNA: TGTGCCAGCAGTTTAAGTGTAGAGGCCTACAATGAGCAGTTCTTC. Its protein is CASSLSVEAYNEQFF.